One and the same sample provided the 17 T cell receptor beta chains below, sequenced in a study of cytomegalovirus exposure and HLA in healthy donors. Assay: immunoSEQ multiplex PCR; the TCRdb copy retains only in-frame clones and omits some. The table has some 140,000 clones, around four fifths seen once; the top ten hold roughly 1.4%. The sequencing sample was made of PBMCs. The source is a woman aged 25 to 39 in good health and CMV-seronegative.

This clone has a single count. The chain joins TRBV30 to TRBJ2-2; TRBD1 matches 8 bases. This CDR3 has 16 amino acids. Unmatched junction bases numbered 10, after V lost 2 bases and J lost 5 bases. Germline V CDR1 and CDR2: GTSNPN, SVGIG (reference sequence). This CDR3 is CAWSIYRGAGTGELFF. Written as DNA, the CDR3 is TGTGCCTGGAGTATCTACAGGGGGGCGGGAACCGGGGAGCTGTTTTTT.

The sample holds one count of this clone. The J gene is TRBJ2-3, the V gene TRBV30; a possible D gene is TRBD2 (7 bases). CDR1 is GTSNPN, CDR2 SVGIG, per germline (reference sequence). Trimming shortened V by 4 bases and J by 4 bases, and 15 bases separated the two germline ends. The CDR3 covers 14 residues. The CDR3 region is CAWKGGGAPDTQYF. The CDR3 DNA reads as TGTGCCTGGAAAGGTGGGGGGGCCCCAGATACGCAGTATTTT.

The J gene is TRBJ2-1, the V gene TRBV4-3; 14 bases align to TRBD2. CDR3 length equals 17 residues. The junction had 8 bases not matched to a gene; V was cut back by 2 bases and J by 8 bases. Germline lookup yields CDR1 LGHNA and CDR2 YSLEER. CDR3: CASSQPMTSGGAHEQFF. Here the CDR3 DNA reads TGCGCCAGCAGCCAACCCATGACTAGCGGGGGGGCCCATGAGCAGTTCTTC.

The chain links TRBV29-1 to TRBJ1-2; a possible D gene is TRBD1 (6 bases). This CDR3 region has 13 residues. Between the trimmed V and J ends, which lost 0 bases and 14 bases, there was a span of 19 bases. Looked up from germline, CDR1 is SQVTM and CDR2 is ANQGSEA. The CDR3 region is CSVEDRVSQGKTF. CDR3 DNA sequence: TGCAGCGTTGAAGATCGAGTATCACAGGGTAAAACCTTC.

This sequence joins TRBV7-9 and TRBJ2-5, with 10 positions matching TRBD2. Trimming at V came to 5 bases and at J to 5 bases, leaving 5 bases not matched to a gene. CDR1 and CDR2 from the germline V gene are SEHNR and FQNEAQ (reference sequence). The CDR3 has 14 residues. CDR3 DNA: TGTGCCAGCAGCCCCCGGACTAGCGGCGAGACCCAGTACTTC. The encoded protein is CASSPRTSGETQYF.

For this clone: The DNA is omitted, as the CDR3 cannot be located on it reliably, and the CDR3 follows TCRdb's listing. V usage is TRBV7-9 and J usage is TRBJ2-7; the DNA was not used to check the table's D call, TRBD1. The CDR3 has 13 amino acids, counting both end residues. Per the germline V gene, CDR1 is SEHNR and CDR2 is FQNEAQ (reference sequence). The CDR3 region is CASSFGQGASWYF.

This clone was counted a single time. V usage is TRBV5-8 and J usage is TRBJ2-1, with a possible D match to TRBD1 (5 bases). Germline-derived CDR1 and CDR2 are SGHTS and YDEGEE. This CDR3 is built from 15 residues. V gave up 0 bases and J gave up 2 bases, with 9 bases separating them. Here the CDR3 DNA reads TGTGCCAGCAGCTTGGCAGGGTTCCCCTACAATGAGCAGTTCTTC. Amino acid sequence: CASSLAGFPYNEQFF.

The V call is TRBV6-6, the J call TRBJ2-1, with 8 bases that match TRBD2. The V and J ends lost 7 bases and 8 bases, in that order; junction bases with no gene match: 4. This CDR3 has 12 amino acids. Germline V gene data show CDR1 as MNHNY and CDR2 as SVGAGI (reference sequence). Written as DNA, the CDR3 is TGTGCCAGCATCAACGGGGGGGATGAGCAGTTCTTC. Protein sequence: CASINGGDEQFF.

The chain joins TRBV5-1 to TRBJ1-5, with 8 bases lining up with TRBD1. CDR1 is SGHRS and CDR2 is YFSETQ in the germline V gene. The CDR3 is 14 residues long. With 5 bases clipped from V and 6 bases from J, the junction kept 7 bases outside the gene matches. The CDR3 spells CASSFDQGAQPQHF. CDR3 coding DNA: TGCGCCAGCAGTTTTGACCAGGGGGCTCAGCCCCAGCATTTT.

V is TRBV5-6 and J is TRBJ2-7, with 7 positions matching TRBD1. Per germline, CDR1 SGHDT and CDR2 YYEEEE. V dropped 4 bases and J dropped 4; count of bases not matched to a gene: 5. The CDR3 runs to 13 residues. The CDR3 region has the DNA TGTGCCAGCAGCACCGGGACAGTATACGAGCAGTACTTC. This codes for CASSTGTVYEQYF.

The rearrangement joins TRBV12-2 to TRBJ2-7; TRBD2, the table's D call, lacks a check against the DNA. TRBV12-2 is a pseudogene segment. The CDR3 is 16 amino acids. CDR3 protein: CASRLVQRGLTYEQYF. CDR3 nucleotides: TGTGCAAGTCGCTTAGTACAGCGGGGTCTTACCTACGAGCAGTACTTC.

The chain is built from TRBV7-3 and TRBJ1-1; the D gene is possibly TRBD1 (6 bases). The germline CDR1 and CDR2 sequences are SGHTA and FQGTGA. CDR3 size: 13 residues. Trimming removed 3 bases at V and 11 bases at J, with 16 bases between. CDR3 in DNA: TGTGCCAGCAGCTTCTTTCGGGGGGCGGTGGCTTTCTTT. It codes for CASSFFRGAVAFF.

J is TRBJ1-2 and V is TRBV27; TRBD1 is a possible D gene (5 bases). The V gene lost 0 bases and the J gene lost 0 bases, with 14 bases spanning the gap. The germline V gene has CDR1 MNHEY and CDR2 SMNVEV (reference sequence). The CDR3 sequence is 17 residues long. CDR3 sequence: CASSLSWREGPNYGYTF. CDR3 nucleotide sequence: TGTGCCAGCAGTTTATCGTGGAGGGAGGGACCTAACTATGGCTACACCTTC.

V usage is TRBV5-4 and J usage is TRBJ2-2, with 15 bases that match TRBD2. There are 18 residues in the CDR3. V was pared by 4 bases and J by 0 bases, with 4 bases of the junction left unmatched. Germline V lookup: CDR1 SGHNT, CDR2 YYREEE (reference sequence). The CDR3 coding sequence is TGTGCCAGCAGCGCGGGACTAGCGGGGGGCACGAACACCGGGGAGCTGTTTTTT. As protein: CASSAGLAGGTNTGELFF.

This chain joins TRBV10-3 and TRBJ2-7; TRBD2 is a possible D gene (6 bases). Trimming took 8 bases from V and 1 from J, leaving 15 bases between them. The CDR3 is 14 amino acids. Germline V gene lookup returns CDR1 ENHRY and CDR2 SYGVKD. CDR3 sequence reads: CAIGSAGLSYEQYF. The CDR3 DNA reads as TGTGCCATCGGGTCAGCGGGCCTATCCTACGAGCAGTACTTC.

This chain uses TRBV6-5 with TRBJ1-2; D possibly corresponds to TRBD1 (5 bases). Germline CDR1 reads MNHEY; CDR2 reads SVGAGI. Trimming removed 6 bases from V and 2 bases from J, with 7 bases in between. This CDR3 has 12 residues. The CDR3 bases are TGTGCCAGCAGGGGGGGGAACTATGGCTACACCTTC. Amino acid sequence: CASRGGNYGYTF.

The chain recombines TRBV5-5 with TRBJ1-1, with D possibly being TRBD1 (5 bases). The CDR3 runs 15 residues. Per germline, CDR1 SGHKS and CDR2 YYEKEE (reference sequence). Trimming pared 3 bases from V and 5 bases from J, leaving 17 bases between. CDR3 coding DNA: TGTGCCAGCAGCTCTATGTTTCAGGGATGGACTGAAGCTTTCTTT. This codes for CASSSMFQGWTEAFF. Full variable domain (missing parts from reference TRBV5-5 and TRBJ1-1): DAGVTQSPTHLIKTRGQQVTLRCSPISGHKSVSWYQQVLGQGPQFIFQYYEKEERGRGNFPDRFSARQFPNYSSELNVNALLLGDSALYLCASSSMFQGWTEAFFGQGTRLTVV.